This T cell receptor beta chain originates from a study of blood T cell repertoires in COVID-19. Study at large: Acute and convalescent COVID-19 specimens originated in the United States, Italy and Spain. T cells, B-cell-depleted T cells, or PBMCs supplied cDNA or gDNA.

Clones were read by immunoSEQ multiplex PCR, and TCRdb kept only the in-frame ones, dropping some. The data show about 370,000 clones, over 75% seen once. The Seattle patients joined while their infection was active and were tracked longitudinally afterward. With 0 bases removed from V and 3 bases from J, the gap between germline ends came to 14 bases. This CDR3 has 16 amino acids. The germline V gene has CDR1 MGHRA and CDR2 YSYEKL. This sequence originates from a woman in her 30s with COVID-19, enrolled during active disease. The material sequenced was peripheral blood. The rearrangement uses TRBV4-1 and TRBJ2-5, with a weak D call TRBD2 (5 bases). The CDR3 region has the DNA TGCGCCAGCAGCCAAGATTCCCGGACTCAGAAAGAGACCCAGTACTTC. Amino acid sequence: CASSQDSRTQKETQYF.